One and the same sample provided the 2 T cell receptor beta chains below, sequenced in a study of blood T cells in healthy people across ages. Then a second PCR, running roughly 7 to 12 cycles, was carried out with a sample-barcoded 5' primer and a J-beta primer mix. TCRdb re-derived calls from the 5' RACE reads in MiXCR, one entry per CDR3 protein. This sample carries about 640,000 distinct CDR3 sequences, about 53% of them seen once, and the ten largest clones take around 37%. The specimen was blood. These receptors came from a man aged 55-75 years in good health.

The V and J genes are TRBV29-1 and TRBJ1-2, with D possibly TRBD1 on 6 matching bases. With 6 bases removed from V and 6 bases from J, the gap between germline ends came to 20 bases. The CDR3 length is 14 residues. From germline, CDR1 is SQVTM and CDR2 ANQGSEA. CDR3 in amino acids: CSVGDNRVSDGYTF. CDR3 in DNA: TGCAGCGTCGGGGACAATAGGGTCTCAGATGGCTACACCTTC.

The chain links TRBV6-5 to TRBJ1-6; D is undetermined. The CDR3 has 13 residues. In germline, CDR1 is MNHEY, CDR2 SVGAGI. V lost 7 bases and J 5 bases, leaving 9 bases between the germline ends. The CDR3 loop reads CASTATNNSPLHF. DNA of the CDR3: TGTGCCAGCACGGCAACCAATAATTCACCCCTCCACTTT.